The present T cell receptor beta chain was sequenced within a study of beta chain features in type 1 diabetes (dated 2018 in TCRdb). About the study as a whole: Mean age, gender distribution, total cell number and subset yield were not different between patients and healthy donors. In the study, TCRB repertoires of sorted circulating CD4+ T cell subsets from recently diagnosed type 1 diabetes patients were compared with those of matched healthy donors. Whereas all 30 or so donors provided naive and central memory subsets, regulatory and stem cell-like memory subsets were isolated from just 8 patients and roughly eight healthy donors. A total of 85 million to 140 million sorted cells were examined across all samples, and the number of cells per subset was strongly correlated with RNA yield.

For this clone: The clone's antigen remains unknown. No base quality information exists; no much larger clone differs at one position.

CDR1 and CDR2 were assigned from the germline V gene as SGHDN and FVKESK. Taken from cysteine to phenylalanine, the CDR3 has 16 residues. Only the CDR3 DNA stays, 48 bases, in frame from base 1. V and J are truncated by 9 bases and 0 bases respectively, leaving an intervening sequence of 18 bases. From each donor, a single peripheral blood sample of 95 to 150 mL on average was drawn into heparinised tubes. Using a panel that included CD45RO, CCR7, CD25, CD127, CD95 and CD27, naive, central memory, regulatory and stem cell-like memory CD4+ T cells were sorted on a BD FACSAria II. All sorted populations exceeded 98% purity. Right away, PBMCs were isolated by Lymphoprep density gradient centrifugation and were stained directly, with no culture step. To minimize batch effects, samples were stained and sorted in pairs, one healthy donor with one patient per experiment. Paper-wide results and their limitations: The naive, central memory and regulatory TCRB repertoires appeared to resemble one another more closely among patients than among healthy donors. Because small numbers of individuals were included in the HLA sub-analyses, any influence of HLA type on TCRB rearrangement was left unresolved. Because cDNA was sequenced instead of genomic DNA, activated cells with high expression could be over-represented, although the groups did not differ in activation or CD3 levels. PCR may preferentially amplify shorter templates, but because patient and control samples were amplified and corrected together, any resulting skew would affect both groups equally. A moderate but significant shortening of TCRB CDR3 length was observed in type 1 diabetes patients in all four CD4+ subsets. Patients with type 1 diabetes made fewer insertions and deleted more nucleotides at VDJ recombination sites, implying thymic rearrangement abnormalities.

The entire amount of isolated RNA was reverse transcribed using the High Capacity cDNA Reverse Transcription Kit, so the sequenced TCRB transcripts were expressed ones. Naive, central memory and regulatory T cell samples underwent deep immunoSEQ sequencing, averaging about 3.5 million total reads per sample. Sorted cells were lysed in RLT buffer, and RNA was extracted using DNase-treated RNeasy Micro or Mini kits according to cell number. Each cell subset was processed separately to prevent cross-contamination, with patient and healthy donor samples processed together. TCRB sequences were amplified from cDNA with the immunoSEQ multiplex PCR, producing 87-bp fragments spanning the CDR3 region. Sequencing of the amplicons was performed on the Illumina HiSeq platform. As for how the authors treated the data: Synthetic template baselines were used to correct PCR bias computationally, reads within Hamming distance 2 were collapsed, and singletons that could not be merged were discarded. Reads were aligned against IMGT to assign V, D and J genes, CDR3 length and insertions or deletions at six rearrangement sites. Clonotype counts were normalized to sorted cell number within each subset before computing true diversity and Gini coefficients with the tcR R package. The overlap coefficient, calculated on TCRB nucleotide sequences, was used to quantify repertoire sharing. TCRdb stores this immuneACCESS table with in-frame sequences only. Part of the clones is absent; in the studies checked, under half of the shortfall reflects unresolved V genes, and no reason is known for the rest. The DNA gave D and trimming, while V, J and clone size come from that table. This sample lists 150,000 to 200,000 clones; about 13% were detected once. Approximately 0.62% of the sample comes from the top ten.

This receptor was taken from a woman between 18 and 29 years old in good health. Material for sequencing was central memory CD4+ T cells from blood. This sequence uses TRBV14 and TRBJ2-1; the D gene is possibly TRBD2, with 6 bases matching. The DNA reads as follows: TGTGCCAGTAATAGCGGAAAAAGGAGCTCCTACAATGAGCAGTTCTTC. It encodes CASNSGKRSSYNEQFF. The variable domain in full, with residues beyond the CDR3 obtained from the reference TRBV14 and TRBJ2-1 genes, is EAGVTQFPSHSVIEKGQTVTLRCDPISGHDNLYWYRRVMGKEIKFLLHFVKESKQDESGMPNNRFLAERTGGTYSTLKVQPAELEDSGVYFCASNSGKRSSYNEQFFGPGTRLTVL.